The 2 T cell receptor beta chains given below trace back to one sample, sequenced in a study of graft-versus-host responses after intestinal transplantation. Data came from immunoSEQ multiplex PCR; TCRdb stores just in-frame clones and leaves some out. In the table there are about 40,000 clones, 75% to 95% of which are singletons. Sequenced here: PBMCs, sampled around 330 days after intestinal transplant. The receptors were sampled from a human patient who received an intestinal transplant, so some T cells may come from the graft donor.

V and J are TRBV5-1 and TRBJ2-2; the D gene is possibly TRBD2 (6 bases). CDR3 length: 13 amino acids. V dropped 9 bases and J dropped 2 bases, with 11 bases sitting between them. Germline lookup yields CDR1 SGHRS and CDR2 YFSETQ. The CDR3 DNA is TGCGCCACCGGGACTTCCAACACCGGGGAGCTGTTTTTT. This gives the protein CATGTSNTGELFF.

In its sample, this clone was seen a few times. The chain couples TRBV7-9 to TRBJ2-7, with 12 bases that match TRBD2. The junction had 4 bases not matched to a gene; V was cut back by 4 bases and J by 3 bases. CDR1 and CDR2 from the germline V gene are SEHNR and FQNEAQ (reference sequence). The CDR3 loop spans 15 amino acids. The chain's CDR3 is CASSSETSGSYEQYF. CDR3 nucleotide sequence: TGTGCCAGCAGCTCCGAGACTAGCGGGAGCTACGAGCAGTACTTC.